The 26 T cell receptor beta chains presented below share a single source sample, sequenced in a study of shared clonotypes between healthy human individuals. TCRdb's table, derived via immunoSEQ multiplex PCR, lists solely in-frame clones and lacks some. The sample consists of 550,000 to 650,000 clones, approximately 96% of them appearing once. Positively selected for CCR7, the CD45RO-negative cells used as naive CD8 cells excluded terminally differentiated effector memory CD45RA+ cells. Sequences were obtained from naive CD8+ T cells sorted from blood. Receptors were obtained from a woman aged 25-40 years in good health.

The V and J genes are TRBV4-1 and TRBJ2-1, with D possibly TRBD1 on 6 matching bases. CDR3 length equals 17 residues. V was pared by 0 bases and J by 2 bases, with 14 bases between. Germline V gene lookup returns CDR1 MGHRA and CDR2 YSYEKL. The CDR3 region is CASSQDLQQGAYNEQFF. CDR3 bases: TGCGCCAGCAGCCAAGATTTACAACAGGGTGCCTACAATGAGCAGTTCTTC.

The V call is TRBV5-6, the J call TRBJ1-5; D unresolved. CDR1 and CDR2 (germline): SGHDT, YYEEEE. V lost 5 bases and J lost 11, with 29 bases in between. The CDR3 loop spans 17 amino acids. The CDR3 nucleotides read TGTGCCAGCAGTTCGAGGGAAGAGACACTATATTCAGTGACCCAGCATTTT. Its protein is CASSSREETLYSVTQHF.

This chain connects TRBV7-8 to TRBJ2-7, with 11 positions matching TRBD2. Germline V gene data show CDR1 as SGHVS and CDR2 as FQNEAQ. Trimming cost V 5 bases and J 3 bases; bases outside gene matches: 3. This CDR3 has 14 residues. The CDR3 sequence: CASSLSGRVYEQYF. CDR3 DNA: TGTGCCAGCAGCCTTAGCGGGAGGGTCTACGAGCAGTACTTC.

CDR3 nucleotide sequence: TGTGCCAGTAGTATGACTGAACAGGGCGGCACTGAAGCTTTCTTT. It encodes CASSMTEQGGTEAFF. This sequence joins TRBV19 and TRBJ1-1, with D perhaps TRBD1 (6 bases). The CDR3 has 15 amino acids. Germline CDR1 is LNHDA and CDR2 is SQIVND (reference sequence). V lost 3 bases, J lost 4 bases, and 15 bases lay in between.

In this sample, this clone turned up once. CDR3 sequence reads: CATSRSGNTEAFF. The CDR3, as DNA: TGTGCCACCAGCAGATCCGGGAACACTGAAGCTTTCTTT. The J gene is TRBJ1-1, the V gene TRBV15; D uncertain. The germline V gene encodes CDR1 LNHNV and CDR2 YYDKDF (reference sequence). The CDR3 runs 13 residues. Trimming stripped 2 bases from V and 1 base from J, with 5 bases between.

The table lists this clone with a count of one. The chain uses TRBV5-6 and TRBJ2-1; a possible D gene is TRBD2 (5 bases). V dropped 3 bases and J dropped 13 bases, with 14 bases sitting between them. The CDR3 is made up of 12 amino acids. In germline, CDR1 is SGHDT, CDR2 YYEEEE. Here the CDR3 DNA reads TGTGCCAGCAGCTCTATCGGGGAGCTACAGTTCTTC. Protein: CASSSIGELQFF.

This clone was recorded only once. V gene TRBV27 combines with J gene TRBJ1-5; perhaps TRBD1 as D (6 bases). Germline V gene lookup returns CDR1 MNHEY and CDR2 SMNVEV (reference sequence). This CDR3 contains 16 residues. V lost 2 bases and J lost 0, with 11 bases in between. DNA for the CDR3: TGTGCCAGCAGTTTACAGGGGCCCTATAGCAATCAGCCCCAGCATTTT. Residues: CASSLQGPYSNQPQHF.

V usage is TRBV6-5 and J usage is TRBJ2-5; D is possibly TRBD1 (5 bases). The end of the DNA fits TRBJ2-7 better, so the J call may be wrong. CDR3 length: 12 amino acids. Germline values: CDR1 MNHEY, CDR2 SVGAGI. The CDR3: CASSAGYYEQYF. CDR3 DNA: TGTGCCAGCAGCGCAGGGTACTACGAGCAGTACTTC.

The chain carries TRBV28 and TRBJ2-7, with 9 positions matching TRBD2. The germline CDR1 and CDR2 sequences are MDHEN and SYDVKM. V was clipped by 6 bases and J by 0 bases; unmatched bases: 6. This CDR3 contains 15 residues. The CDR3 loop is CASRQLAGSSYEQYF. In nucleotides, the CDR3 is TGTGCCAGCAGACAACTAGCGGGCAGCTCCTACGAGCAGTACTTC.

V is TRBV11-2 and J is TRBJ2-7, with 7 bases lining up with TRBD1. J lost 4 bases, V lost 5 bases, and 8 bases had no gene match. Germline V gives CDR1 SGHAT, CDR2 FQNNGV. This CDR3 has 14 amino acids. The CDR3 protein is CASSQATGLYEQYF. As DNA, the CDR3 is TGTGCCAGCAGCCAAGCGACAGGGTTGTACGAGCAGTACTTC.

V usage is TRBV6-1 and J usage is TRBJ2-1; 7 bases match TRBD2. The CDR3 covers 15 residues. V dropped 4 bases and J dropped 9; count of bases not matched to a gene: 12. CDR1 and CDR2 (germline): MNHNS, SASEGT. CDR3 region: CASSVSSGISPEQFF. The CDR3 DNA reads TGTGCCAGCAGTGTCTCTAGCGGTATCTCCCCTGAGCAGTTCTTC.

This chain links TRBV19 with TRBJ1-1; 7 bases fit TRBD1. This CDR3 spans 18 amino acids. V dropped 2 bases and J dropped 0; count of bases not matched to a gene: 12. Looked up from germline, CDR1 is LNHDA and CDR2 is SQIVND (reference sequence). The CDR3 loop is CASSINIRTGDLNTEAFF. CDR3 nucleotides: TGTGCCAGTAGTATAAATATTCGGACAGGAGATCTGAACACTGAAGCTTTCTTT.

The chain uses TRBV28 and TRBJ1-2; no reliable D call. V lost 6 bases and J lost 3, with 17 bases in between. CDR1 is MDHEN and CDR2 is SYDVKM in the germline V gene. The CDR3 runs to 15 residues. The CDR3 loop is CASRSLSTRDYGYTF. The CDR3 nucleotides are TGTGCCAGCAGATCCTTGTCAACTAGAGACTATGGCTACACCTTC.

This chain uses TRBV19 with TRBJ2-1, with 8 bases aligning to TRBD2. This CDR3 comprises 16 residues. CDR1 is LNHDA and CDR2 is SQIVND in the germline V gene (reference sequence). With 3 bases clipped from V and 1 base from J, the junction kept 5 bases outside the gene matches. CDR3 in DNA: TGTGCCAGTAGTATTGGAGCGGGAGCTTCCTACAATGAGCAGTTCTTC. It specifies CASSIGAGASYNEQFF.

This clone is a singleton in its sample. The V and J genes are TRBV5-4 and TRBJ2-7; 10 positions agree with TRBD1. The CDR3 spans 15 residues. Germline V lookup: CDR1 SGHNT, CDR2 YYREEE (reference sequence). V lost 4 bases to trimming and J lost 4 bases; unmatched junction nucleotides: 8. CDR3 nucleotide sequence: TGTGCCAGCAGCGATGGGGGGACAGGGGATTACGAGCAGTACTTC. This codes for CASSDGGTGDYEQYF.

Worth noting for this clone: A read error may account for a junction end that differs from germline. The V and J genes are TRBV10-1 and TRBJ2-1; no firm D call. Germline CDR1 and CDR2: WNHNN and SYGVQD (reference sequence). This CDR3 is built from 16 residues. The DNA of the CDR3 is TGCGCCAGCAGTGAGTCCCTGCCGACCTCCTACAATGAGCATTTCTTC. Residues: CASSESLPTSYNEHFF.

The rearrangement uses TRBV13 and TRBJ1-4; D is unresolved. From germline, CDR1 is PRHDT and CDR2 FYEKMQ (reference sequence). Trimming pared 5 bases from V and 0 bases from J, leaving 7 bases between. The CDR3 has 14 amino acids. This chain's CDR3 is CASSQGSTNEKLFF. The CDR3 region has the DNA TGTGCCAGCAGCCAAGGGTCAACTAATGAAAAACTGTTTTTT.

This chain joins TRBV2 and TRBJ1-6; a possible D gene is TRBD1 (6 bases). Trimming cost V 0 bases and J 9 bases, with 6 bases left between them. CDR3 length: 13 amino acids. Germline V lookup: CDR1 SNHLY, CDR2 FYNNEI. The CDR3 DNA follows: TGTGCCAGCAGTGAAGCAGGGGGTTCACCCCTCCACTTT. Protein: CASSEAGGSPLHF.

The chain combines TRBV6-5 with TRBJ1-2, with D unclear. The CDR3 contains 14 residues. Trimming took 8 bases from V and 2 from J, leaving 15 bases between them. CDR1 and CDR2 (germline): MNHEY, SVGAGI. DNA for the CDR3: TGTGCCAGCTCCCCGCAGGAACTAAACTATGGCTACACCTTC. It translates to CASSPQELNYGYTF.

This clone was detected once. The chain links TRBV6-1 to TRBJ2-1, with no clear D. The germline V gene has CDR1 MNHNS and CDR2 SASEGT. CDR3 size: 14 residues. V lost 8 bases and J 1 base, leaving 12 bases between the germline ends. The CDR3 nucleotides read TGTGCCAGCGCCACAGAGGTGTCCTACAATGAGCAGTTCTTC. Its protein is CASATEVSYNEQFF.

V is TRBV27 and J is TRBJ1-1; D not resolved. The germline CDR1 and CDR2 sequences are MNHEY and SMNVEV (reference sequence). This CDR3 is built from 14 residues. V was trimmed by 3 bases and J by 3 bases, leaving 11 bases between them. The CDR3 DNA follows: TGTGCCAGCAGTTTGTTTACAGATCACACTGAAGCTTTCTTT. This codes for CASSLFTDHTEAFF.

The V gene is TRBV11-2, the J gene TRBJ2-1; tentatively, D is TRBD2 (7 bases). The CDR3 contains 19 residues. Germline CDR1 SGHAT, CDR2 FQNNGV. V lost 0 bases, J lost 0 bases, and 18 bases lay in between. The CDR3 bases are TGTGCCAGCAGCTTAGAATTTCTAGCGGAGGGGGGCTCCTACAATGAGCAGTTCTTC. This encodes CASSLEFLAEGGSYNEQFF.

V and J are TRBV30 and TRBJ1-4, with D possibly being TRBD1 (5 bases). The CDR3 contains 15 residues. The germline V gene has CDR1 GTSNPN and CDR2 SVGIG (reference sequence). V lost 0 bases, J lost 3 bases, and 11 bases lay in between. CDR3 DNA sequence: TGTGCCTGGAGTGTAGGGGTGGGGCCTAATGAAAAACTGTTTTTT. It yields the protein CAWSVGVGPNEKLFF.

The gene calls are TRBV2 and TRBJ1-2, with 7 bases that match TRBD1. The CDR3 totals 17 residues. Germline CDR1 reads SNHLY; CDR2 reads FYNNEI. V shed 0 bases, J shed 4 bases, and the junction held 11 bases outside the gene matches. The CDR3 sequence is CASSEAITGQQSYGYTF. The DNA of the CDR3 is TGTGCCAGCAGTGAAGCTATAACGGGACAGCAGTCCTATGGCTACACCTTC.

This chain joins TRBV11-2 and TRBJ2-5; D is undetermined. The J call is uncertain, as TRBJ2-7 better fits the DNA end. The CDR3 sequence is 14 residues long. Germline assignment: CDR1 SGHAT and CDR2 FQNNGV. The CDR3 DNA follows: TGTGCCAGCAGCTTAGGTGGACCGTCCTACGAGCAGTACTTC. As protein: CASSLGGPSYEQYF.

This chain links TRBV7-6 with TRBJ2-2; 9 bases agree with TRBD2. V lost 4 bases and J lost 9; bases outside the gene matches: 6. Germline lookup yields CDR1 SGHVS and CDR2 FNYEAQ. The CDR3 totals 14 residues. The DNA for the CDR3 is TGTGCCAGCAGCTCGGGACTAGCTGCTAGGGAGCTGTTTTTT. This codes for CASSSGLAARELFF.